One TCR beta chain is described in this entry. Its specificity is unknown. The ends were cut back, 8 bases at V and 1 base at J, with 11 bases in the middle. This CDR3 is 14 amino acids long. Per germline, CDR1 MNHNS and CDR2 SASEGT. Oncomine TCR Beta short-read sequencing was applied to DNA from cultured CD4+ T cells. In this case, cultured CD4+ T cells provided the extracted genomic DNA. A single record per CDR3 protein comes from TCRdb applying MiXCR to the PCR reads. Of some 12,000 distinct CDR3 sequences in the sample, under 75% were seen once. The source of the sample is a study of vaccination and CD4 T cells after COVID-19. Overall study: A median of around 70 days (range 14 to 241) separated dose two from the taking of post-vaccine samples. Control cultures were given a CEFX pool, an HIV-1 Nef pool, or no peptide.

Treatment given: approximately nine-day PBMC culture with coronavirus spike peptide pools or control peptides (ViraFEST assay). The cultures had half their medium swapped for fresh IL-2 medium on days 3 and 7. The source of this sequence is a human donor who had recovered from COVID-19. The rearrangement joins TRBV6-1 to TRBJ2-2; perhaps TRBD2 as D (5 bases). The sequenced sample was CD4+ T cells from blood, cultured in vitro. For the CDR3, the DNA is TGTGCCAGCCAACTCGGGGTGAACACCGGGGAGCTGTTTTTT. Protein product: CASQLGVNTGELFF.